This entry lists 25 T cell receptor beta chains sequenced from one sample in a study of graft-versus-host responses after intestinal transplantation. These receptors have no identified antigens. Using immunoSEQ multiplex PCR, the repertoire was profiled, and TCRdb retains in-frame clones only, with some absent. Here the sample spans around 45,000 clones, about nine tenths being singletons. Sequenced here: unstimulated CD4+ T cells sorted from spleen or lymph node cells, sampled before transplant. These receptors were obtained from a human donor who was the organ donor for an intestinal transplant.

This sequence joins TRBV6-1 and TRBJ1-1; 7 nucleotides agree with TRBD1. This CDR3 comprises 15 residues. V shed 6 bases and J 2 bases; nucleotides not matched to a gene: 9. Per germline, CDR1 MNHNS and CDR2 SASEGT. The CDR3 loop reads CASREGARGNTEAFF. Written as DNA, the CDR3 is TGTGCCAGCAGGGAGGGGGCAAGGGGTAACACTGAAGCTTTCTTT.

The chain uses TRBV6-5 and TRBJ2-1; D possibly corresponds to TRBD2 (6 bases). The CDR3 runs 13 residues. CDR1 is MNHEY and CDR2 is SVGAGI in the germline V gene. V dropped 2 bases and J dropped 9 bases, with 11 bases sitting between them. The DNA of the CDR3 is TGTGCCAGCAGTTACGGAGGGGATCCTGAGCAGTTCTTC. This translates into CASSYGGDPEQFF.

J is TRBJ2-1 and V is TRBV27, with 10 positions matching TRBD1. The CDR3 is made up of 15 amino acids. V lost 5 bases and J lost 8; bases outside the gene matches: 9. Germline values: CDR1 MNHEY, CDR2 SMNVEV (reference sequence). As DNA, the CDR3 is TGTGCCAGCAGTCCCCTCGGACAGGGGGTCGATGAGCAGTTCTTC. Its translation is CASSPLGQGVDEQFF.

The rearrangement uses TRBV7-3 and TRBJ2-5; D is uncertain. Trimming removed 2 bases from V and 1 base from J, with 5 bases in between. The CDR3 runs 13 residues. Germline CDR1 reads SGHTA; CDR2 reads FQGTGA. In DNA form, the CDR3 reads TGTGCCAGCAGCTTAGCGGTCCAAGAGACCCAGTACTTC. Translation gives CASSLAVQETQYF.

The rearrangement uses TRBV18 and TRBJ1-4; unclear D gene. The V end was cut by 2 bases, the J end by 0 bases, with 13 bases between. The germline gives CDR1 KGHSH, CDR2 LQKENI. CDR3 length: 17 residues. This CDR3 is CASSPYRSRATNEKLFF. The CDR3 coding sequence is TGTGCCAGCTCACCATATCGATCGCGGGCAACTAATGAAAAACTGTTTTTT.

The DNA of the CDR3 is TGTGCCAGCAGCGCGACTAGTGGCAATGAGCAGTTCTTC. Protein: CASSATSGNEQFF. The genes are TRBV9 and TRBJ2-1; D might be TRBD2 (6 bases). Germline loops: CDR1 SGDLS, CDR2 YYNGEE. CDR3 length equals 13 residues. Trimming took 3 bases from V and 6 from J, leaving 10 bases between them.

CDR3 DNA sequence: TGTGCCAGCAGTTACTTTCCGGGACTCGACTATGGCTACACCTTC. It encodes CASSYFPGLDYGYTF. This sequence joins TRBV6-6 and TRBJ1-2; D is perhaps TRBD1 (5 bases). The germline gives CDR1 MNHNY, CDR2 SVGAGI (reference sequence). The CDR3 totals 15 residues. Trimming removed 1 base at V and 3 bases at J, with 12 bases between.

The chain employs TRBV2 and TRBJ2-7; 10 bases map to TRBD2. The CDR3 consists of 15 residues. The V and J ends lost 6 bases and 6 bases, in that order; junction bases with no gene match: 11. In germline, CDR1 is SNHLY, CDR2 FYNNEI. CDR3: CASRRWLAGAGEQYF. The CDR3, as DNA: TGTGCCAGCAGGCGGTGGCTAGCGGGAGCAGGCGAGCAGTACTTC.

The chain is built from TRBV28 and TRBJ2-7, with 14 bases aligning to TRBD2. The CDR3 runs to 15 residues. Germline V lookup: CDR1 MDHEN, CDR2 SYDVKM. Trimming removed 5 bases from V and 6 bases from J; junction bases left unmatched: 6. The CDR3 is CASSLPGTSGSEQYF. CDR3 DNA: TGTGCCAGCAGTCTCCCTGGGACTAGCGGGAGCGAGCAGTACTTC.

The rearrangement joins TRBV7-2 to TRBJ2-3, with 8 bases aligning to TRBD1. The germline gives CDR1 SGHTA, CDR2 FQGNSA. The V and J ends lost 2 bases and 1 base, in that order; junction bases with no gene match: 2. The CDR3 consists of 15 residues. The CDR3 nucleotides read TGTGCCAGCAGCTTAAGGGGACAGGGCACAGATACGCAGTATTTT. Protein product: CASSLRGQGTDTQYF.

This chain uses TRBV4-1 with TRBJ2-1, with 10 bases aligning to TRBD2. Germline CDR1 is MGHRA and CDR2 is YSYEKL. This CDR3 is 15 amino acids long. J gave up 3 bases and V 6 bases, and 5 bases lay outside the gene matches. CDR3 coding DNA: TGCGCCAGCAGTGATGGACTAGCGGACTACAATGAGCAGTTCTTC. Its protein is CASSDGLADYNEQFF.

The CDR3 DNA follows: TGTGCCAGCAGGTGGGGCCGACACGGGGTCACAGATACGCAGTATTTT. It codes for CASRWGRHGVTDTQYF. The chain carries TRBV27 and TRBJ2-3; TRBD1 or TRBD2 may be the D gene (5 bases each). The CDR3 runs to 16 residues. The germline V gene encodes CDR1 MNHEY and CDR2 SMNVEV (reference sequence). Trimming shortened V by 6 bases and J by 2 bases, and 18 bases separated the two germline ends.

This CDR3 is CASSDRSAHQETQYF. The CDR3 DNA is TGTGCCAGCAGTGATCGGTCGGCCCACCAAGAGACCCAGTACTTC. The V call is TRBV6-6, the J call TRBJ2-5; D is ambiguous. Trimming shortened V by 5 bases and J by 0 bases, and 13 bases separated the two germline ends. Germline V gene lookup returns CDR1 MNHNY and CDR2 SVGAGI (reference sequence). The CDR3 contains 15 residues.

This rearrangement joins TRBV28 to TRBJ1-2, with 12 bases that match TRBD1. The CDR3 is 16 amino acids. Germline V gene lookup returns CDR1 MDHEN and CDR2 SYDVKM. V lost 6 bases, J lost 8 bases, and 13 bases stayed unmatched. CDR3: CASRKSPGQGARGYTF. CDR3 in DNA: TGTGCCAGCAGAAAATCACCGGGACAGGGGGCGCGAGGCTACACCTTC.

The rearrangement links TRBV7-2 to TRBJ2-7; D is ambiguous. Trimming stripped 0 bases from V and 3 bases from J, with 3 bases between. The CDR3 is made up of 12 amino acids. The germline V gene has CDR1 SGHTA and CDR2 FQGNSA. CDR3 loop: CASSLAVYEQYF. In nucleotides, the CDR3 is TGTGCCAGCAGCTTAGCCGTCTACGAGCAGTACTTC.

In this sample, this clone turned up once. The rearrangement joins TRBV6-1 to TRBJ1-1; TRBD1 matches at 7 bases. The CDR3 covers 14 residues. Per germline, CDR1 MNHNS and CDR2 SASEGT. V lost 2 bases to trimming and J lost 6 bases; unmatched junction nucleotides: 6. The CDR3 loop reads CASSEFGTAPEAFF. The CDR3 bases are TGTGCCAGCAGTGAATTCGGGACAGCTCCTGAAGCTTTCTTT.

The rearrangement links TRBV7-9 to TRBJ2-3; 8 bases agree with TRBD2. CDR1 SEHNR and CDR2 FQNEAQ come from the germline V gene (reference sequence). Trimming at V came to 2 bases and at J to 0 bases, leaving 4 bases not matched to a gene. The CDR3 covers 16 residues. CDR3 protein: CASSLTLAGSTDTQYF. The DNA of the CDR3 is TGTGCCAGCAGCTTAACGCTAGCGGGTAGCACAGATACGCAGTATTTT.

The chain recombines TRBV28 with TRBJ2-1; D remains unclear. Trimming removed 3 bases at V and 9 bases at J, with 21 bases between. CDR3 length: 16 amino acids. Germline V lookup: CDR1 MDHEN, CDR2 SYDVKM. This CDR3 reads CASSFLGSRAFGEQFF. In nucleotides, the CDR3 is TGTGCCAGCAGTTTTCTAGGTAGTCGGGCATTCGGTGAGCAGTTCTTC.

The CDR3 is CASSLWEGTEQYF. The CDR3, as DNA: TGTGCCAGCAGTTTATGGGAAGGGACCGAGCAGTACTTC. V is TRBV28 and J is TRBJ2-7; D is perhaps TRBD1 or TRBD2 (5 bases each). Trimming took 0 bases from V and 6 from J, leaving 9 bases between them. CDR1 MDHEN and CDR2 SYDVKM come from the germline V gene. This CDR3 is 13 amino acids long.

This chain uses TRBV19 with TRBJ2-2; 7 bases are shared with TRBD1. J lost 1 base, V lost 2 bases, and 4 bases had no gene match. Germline V gene data show CDR1 as LNHDA and CDR2 as SQIVND (reference sequence). The CDR3 contains 16 residues. The CDR3 protein is CASSISGQLNTGELFF. The CDR3 nucleotides read TGTGCCAGTAGTATATCGGGACAGCTGAACACCGGGGAGCTGTTTTTT.

The chain recombines TRBV29-1 with TRBJ2-1; 8 bases are shared with TRBD1. The V gene end was trimmed by 2 bases and the J gene end by 5 bases; junction bases not matched to a gene: 5. This CDR3 region has 14 residues. Germline values: CDR1 SQVTM, CDR2 ANQGSEA. This CDR3 reads CSVEPGQGNNEQFF. CDR3 sequence (DNA): TGCAGCGTTGAACCCGGACAGGGTAACAATGAGCAGTTCTTC.

The J gene is TRBJ2-1, the V gene TRBV5-1, with 10 bases aligning to TRBD2. The CDR3 has 13 amino acids. Germline CDR1 SGHRS, CDR2 YFSETQ. Trimming cost V 7 bases and J 6 bases; bases outside gene matches: 4. Here the CDR3 DNA reads TGCGCCAGCCGGCTAGCGGGAGTCAATGAGCAGTTCTTC. It translates to CASRLAGVNEQFF. Supplemented by reference TRBV5-1 and TRBJ2-1, the full variable domain reads KAGVTQTPRYLIKTRGQQVTLSCSPISGHRSVSWYQQTPGQGLQFLFEYFSETQRNKGNFPGRFSGRQFSNSRSEMNVSTLELGDSALYLCASRLAGVNEQFFGPGTRLTVL.

The chain is built from TRBV4-2 and TRBJ2-3; 12 nucleotides line up with TRBD2. Per the germline V gene, CDR1 is LGHNA and CDR2 is YNFKEQ. Trimming removed 1 base from V and 2 bases from J; junction bases left unmatched: 1. This CDR3 has 16 residues. This CDR3 is CASSQASGRATDTQYF. The CDR3 nucleotides read TGTGCCAGCAGCCAAGCTAGCGGGAGGGCCACAGATACGCAGTATTTT.

The chain has TRBV11-3 and TRBJ2-4; 9 positions agree with TRBD1. CDR3 length: 13 amino acids. The junction had 2 bases not matched to a gene; V was cut back by 3 bases and J by 8 bases. The germline gives CDR1 SGHNT, CDR2 YENEEA. The CDR3 loop is CASSLTGGDIQYF. The CDR3 DNA reads TGTGCCAGCAGCTTGACAGGGGGAGACATTCAGTACTTC.

V usage is TRBV7-2 and J usage is TRBJ2-7, with 9 positions matching TRBD2. The CDR3 is made up of 14 amino acids. The germline V gene encodes CDR1 SGHTA and CDR2 FQGNSA. V lost 1 base and J lost 3; bases outside the gene matches: 1. CDR3 loop: CASSLVLAGYEQYF. For the CDR3, the DNA is TGTGCCAGCAGCTTAGTACTAGCGGGCTACGAGCAGTACTTC.